A selection of T cell receptor beta chains follows, all from one sample in a study of cytomegalovirus exposure and HLA in healthy donors. Produced via immunoSEQ multiplex PCR; TCRdb's table is partial and in-frame only. The sample yields roughly 110,000 clones, 71% seen once. The specimen was PBMCs. These TCRs come from a female donor in good health and CMV-seronegative. The CDR3 runs from the conserved cysteine through the conserved F or W. The order of the fields is J gene, V gene, CDR3 protein.

>TRBJ1-6|TRBV6-5
CASSYYRDRGNSPLHF
>TRBJ1-3|TRBV4-3
CASSQVRQGTGNTIYF
>TRBJ2-2|TRBV9
CASSVGPSGNTGELFF
>.|TRBV4-1
CASSLLAGVVNEQFF
>TRBJ2-3|TRBV6-4
CASSEGTPTDTQYF
>TRBJ1-6|TRBV5-1
CASSLAGGMDSPLHF
>TRBJ2-1|TRBV2
CASIPTRAQGANEQFF
>TRBJ2-5|TRBV7-2
CASSLASAYQETQYF
>TRBJ2-5|TRBV19
CASSMDRGVETQYF
>TRBJ1-1|TRBV9
CASSVVPGSGEAFF
>TRBJ2-1|TRBV28
CASGSRAGGGNEQFF
>TRBJ2-3|TRBV5-4
CASSFPEDTQYF
>TRBJ2-1|TRBV10-3
CAISPGSGRVHEQFF
>TRBJ2-3|TRBV5-1
CASRLSTSGPDTQYF
>TRBJ2-1|TRBV29-1
CSVEDSGARQFF
>TRBJ1-4|TRBV6-5
CASSYSQRGEKLFF
>TRBJ1-1|TRBV27
CASSLHINAETEAFF
>TRBJ2-7|TRBV27
CASSPGQGNPSYEQYF